The entry below gives a single T cell receptor beta chain sequence along with its context. Antigen: not known. Germline CDR1 reads SGDLS; CDR2 reads YYNGEE. The CDR3 is 13 residues long. V lost 4 bases and J 0 bases, leaving 8 bases between the germline ends. This sample is drawn from a study of cytomegalovirus exposure and HLA in healthy donors. Findings and caveats of the study: Later on, an analysis tied approximately 17,000 TCR beta sequences to HLA alleles at 0.05 false discovery rate. Earlier analysis looked at TCR beta V segments, and most were productive about 90% or about 30% of the time. A missense variant in DCLRE1C was later tied to TCR beta V- and J-gene trimming.

PCR amplification relied on 60 Vbeta primers (plus 13 Jbeta primers). Sequencing used immunoSEQ multiplex PCR; TCRdb keeps in-frame clones, though not all of them. Recorded for this sample: 200,000 or so clones. The TCR originated in a boy aged 5 to 17 in good health and CMV-seronegative. Sequencing was done on a sample of PBMCs. The chain recombines TRBV9 with TRBJ2-7; no firm D call. The CDR3 loop reads CASSPRPSYEQYF. CDR3 nucleotide sequence: TGTGCCAGCAGCCCCCGTCCCTCCTACGAGCAGTACTTC.